The 27 T cell receptor beta chains presented below share a single source sample, sequenced in a study of T-cell memory formation after mild COVID-19. TCRdb reprocessed the 5' RACE reads with MiXCR, giving one entry per CDR3 protein. The sample lists roughly 340,000 distinct CDR3 sequences, about a sixth occurring once. Sequencing was done on a sample of PBMCs or a T cell subset sorted from them (not recorded which). These receptors all come from a man younger than 35 who had mild COVID-19 (a few samples of this study predate the infection). Cell type and time point are not known.

The chain couples TRBV2 to TRBJ1-5; D is unresolved. Germline-derived CDR1 and CDR2 are SNHLY and FYNNEI. Trimming took 3 bases from V and 5 from J, leaving 11 bases between them. CDR3 length equals 14 residues. The CDR3 spells CASSDVVGDQPQHF. CDR3 DNA sequence: TGTGCCAGCAGTGATGTCGTGGGAGATCAGCCCCAGCATTTT.

The gene calls are TRBV7-2 and TRBJ2-3; TRBD2 matches at 8 bases. With V trimmed by 6 bases and J by 1 base, 6 bases remained unmatched. Per the germline V gene, CDR1 is SGHTA and CDR2 is FQGNSA. This CDR3 comprises 15 residues. CDR3 nucleotide sequence: TGTGCCAGCAGTTTTAGCGGGGACGGCACAGATACGCAGTATTTT. Encoded protein: CASSFSGDGTDTQYF.

In its sample, this clonotype was seen a few times. The gene calls are TRBV24-1 and TRBJ2-2; 11 bases are shared with TRBD2. This CDR3 is built from 15 residues. The germline CDR1 and CDR2 sequences are KGHDR and SFDVKD. V gave up 9 bases and J gave up 8 bases; unmatched junction bases: 10. In DNA form, the CDR3 reads TGTGCCACCGAGGGGACTAGCGGTGATTTAGGGGAGCTGTTTTTT. It translates to CATEGTSGDLGELFF.

The chain carries TRBV4-3 and TRBJ1-1; tentatively, D is TRBD1 (6 bases). This CDR3 comprises 15 residues. Trimming shortened V by 0 bases and J by 4 bases, and 12 bases separated the two germline ends. Germline values: CDR1 LGHNA, CDR2 YSLEER. CDR3 in amino acids: CASSQDLRGPTEAFF. The DNA for the CDR3 is TGCGCCAGCAGCCAAGATCTCAGGGGACCCACTGAAGCTTTCTTT.

This clonotype was detected a few times. V gene TRBV12-3 or TRBV12-4 combines with J gene TRBJ2-1; 10 nucleotides line up with TRBD2. J was trimmed by 8 bases and V by 3 bases; bases with no gene match: 7. The CDR3 covers 15 residues. CDR3 DNA sequence: TGTGCCAGCAGTTTGTCTCTAGCGGGGGTCGATGAGCAGTTCTTC. This translates into CASSLSLAGVDEQFF.

This clonotype showed up just a few times. The genes are TRBV19 and TRBJ2-2; 11 bases fit TRBD1. There are 14 residues in the CDR3. Germline V gene data show CDR1 as LNHDA and CDR2 as SQIVND (reference sequence). Losses at the gene ends were 3 bases for V and 6 bases for J; bases not matched to a gene: 0. CDR3 amino acids: CASSMGQGAGELFF. The CDR3 DNA sequence: TGTGCCAGTAGTATGGGACAGGGGGCCGGGGAGCTGTTTTTT. The full variable domain, rest sourced from reference TRBV19 and TRBJ2-2, is DGGITQSPKYLFRKEGQNVTLSCEQNLNHDAMYWYRQDPGQGLRLIYYSQIVNDFQKGDIAEGYSVSREKKESFPLTVTSAQKNPTAFYLCASSMGQGAGELFFGEGSRLTVL.

This clonotype was seen a few times. The chain is built from TRBV5-1 and TRBJ2-7, with D unclear. CDR1 is SGHRS, CDR2 YFSETQ, per germline. The CDR3 contains 12 residues. Deletions cut 8 bases from V and 3 bases from J, with 12 bases between. CDR3 sequence: CARAPPFYEQYF. The CDR3 nucleotides read TGCGCCAGGGCCCCTCCCTTCTACGAGCAGTACTTC.

The chain carries TRBV7-9 and TRBJ2-6; unclear D gene. Trimming took off 4 bases at V and 3 bases at J, with 4 bases between the two ends. Germline V gene sequence: CDR1 SEHNR, CDR2 FQNEAQ (reference sequence). CDR3 length: 13 residues. DNA for the CDR3: TGTGCCAGCAGCTCCGGTGGGGCCAACGTCCTGACTTTC. This codes for CASSSGGANVLTF.

V is TRBV20-1 and J is TRBJ2-1; tentatively, D is TRBD2 (6 bases). The CDR3 is 16 amino acids. Trimming took off 3 bases at V and 1 base at J, with 16 bases between the two ends. Germline CDR1 reads DFQATT; CDR2 reads SNEGSKA (reference sequence). CDR3 residues: CSASAVMAGSYNEQFF. The CDR3 bases are TGCAGTGCTAGCGCCGTAATGGCGGGATCCTACAATGAGCAGTTCTTC.

V and J are TRBV7-2 and TRBJ2-3, with 9 bases lining up with TRBD1. V dropped 5 bases and J dropped 4; count of bases not matched to a gene: 10. The CDR3 extends over 16 amino acids. Germline CDR1 SGHTA, CDR2 FQGNSA. The CDR3, as DNA: TGTGCCAGCAGCGGATCGGGGACAGGGCGAGCAGATACGCAGTATTTT. Its translation is CASSGSGTGRADTQYF.

V gene TRBV6-5 combines with J gene TRBJ2-3, with D maybe TRBD2 (7 bases). V was cut by 0 bases and J by 4 bases, with 11 bases left in between. There are 15 residues in the CDR3. Germline V CDR1 and CDR2: MNHEY, SVGAGI. The CDR3 loop reads CASSYSGGQADTQYF. CDR3 bases: TGTGCCAGCAGTTACTCCGGGGGGCAGGCAGATACGCAGTATTTT.

J is TRBJ1-6 and V is TRBV19; perhaps TRBD1 as D (5 bases). The V gene's germline CDR1 is LNHDA and CDR2 SQIVND (reference sequence). This CDR3 has 21 amino acids. V lost 6 bases to trimming and J lost 2 bases, with 29 bases between them. The chain's CDR3 is CASRSGDGGRRVSAYNSPLHF. The CDR3 coding sequence is TGTGCCAGTAGGAGCGGTGACGGGGGGAGGCGGGTAAGCGCCTATAATTCACCCCTCCACTTT.

This clonotype was detected a few times. This rearrangement joins TRBV7-9 to TRBJ1-1, with D possibly matching TRBD1 (5 bases). There are 13 residues in the CDR3. Trimming removed 8 bases from V and 1 base from J, with 11 bases in between. The germline gives CDR1 SEHNR, CDR2 FQNEAQ (reference sequence). For the CDR3, the DNA is TGTGCCAGCCTAGGGACGGGGAACACTGAAGCTTTCTTT. The encoded protein is CASLGTGNTEAFF.

The J gene is TRBJ2-5, the V gene TRBV11-3, with 12 bases identical to TRBD2. Germline-derived CDR1 and CDR2 are SGHNT and YENEEA. V lost 1 base and J lost 2; bases outside the gene matches: 8. CDR3 length: 18 residues. Here the CDR3 DNA reads TGTGCCAGCAGCTTAGGGATACTAGCGGGGGGTACGCAAGAGACCCAGTACTTC. It specifies CASSLGILAGGTQETQYF.

This sequence joins TRBV5-1 and TRBJ2-2; no definite D call. The CDR3 is made up of 13 amino acids. Germline lookup yields CDR1 SGHRS and CDR2 YFSETQ. Trimming left V 4 bases short and J 7 bases short, with 11 bases between. The CDR3 protein is CASSTARSGELFF. DNA of the CDR3: TGCGCCAGCAGCACCGCCAGAAGCGGGGAGCTGTTTTTT. The variable domain in full, completed from reference TRBV5-1 and TRBJ2-2, reads KAGVTQTPRYLIKTRGQQVTLSCSPISGHRSVSWYQQTPGQGLQFLFEYFSETQRNKGNFPGRFSGRQFSNSRSEMNVSTLELGDSALYLCASSTARSGELFFGEGSRLTVL.

This clonotype has a handful of counts. The chain employs TRBV11-2 and TRBJ2-1; D is ambiguous. The germline CDR1 and CDR2 sequences are SGHAT and FQNNGV. Trimming removed 5 bases at V and 9 bases at J, with 14 bases between. This CDR3 region has 13 residues. Written as DNA, the CDR3 is TGTGCCAGCAGCCCAAATGACCACGGTGAGCAGTTCTTC. Translated: CASSPNDHGEQFF.

This clonotype came up a few times. The CDR3 nucleotides are TGTGCCAGCGGACTGACTAGCGGGGGGTCCTACGAGCAGTACTTC. It translates to CASGLTSGGSYEQYF. The chain couples TRBV12-3 or TRBV12-4 to TRBJ2-7; 13 positions agree with TRBD2. J gave up 1 base and V 8 bases, and 5 bases lay outside the gene matches. The CDR3 extends over 15 amino acids.

This clonotype was seen only a few times. V usage is TRBV7-9 and J usage is TRBJ2-2, with TRBD2 identical over 11 bases. V was clipped by 5 bases and J by 4 bases; unmatched bases: 6. The length of the CDR3 is 16 residues. CDR1 is SEHNR, CDR2 FQNEAQ, per germline (reference sequence). The CDR3 DNA sequence: TGTGCCAGCAGCGCCCCTAGCGGGGGGACCACCGGGGAGCTGTTTTTT. Protein product: CASSAPSGGTTGELFF.

The rearrangement links TRBV29-1 to TRBJ1-1; a weak D match, TRBD1 (5 bases). The CDR3 has 13 amino acids. The V end lost 4 bases, the J end lost 8 bases, and 17 bases lay between the germline ends. CDR1 and CDR2 (germline): SQVTM, ANQGSEA. CDR3 nucleotide sequence: TGCAGCGTTGTCGAACAGGCGGCGGTGGAAGCTTTCTTT. It codes for CSVVEQAAVEAFF. Looking up the rest from reference TRBV29-1 and TRBJ1-1 gives the full variable domain: SAVISQKPSRDICQRGTSLTIQCQVDSQVTMMFWYRQQPGQSLTLIATANQGSEATYESGFVIDKFPISRPNLTFSTLTVSNMSPEDSSIYLCSVVEQAAVEAFFGQGTRLTVV.

CDR3 DNA sequence: TGTGCCAGCAGCTTTAGCCCAGTACACACCGGGGAGCTGTTTTTT. It specifies CASSFSPVHTGELFF. The chain joins TRBV11-2 to TRBJ2-2, with D hard to call. The germline CDR1 and CDR2 sequences are SGHAT and FQNNGV. The CDR3 is 15 amino acids. V was cut by 3 bases and J by 3 bases, with 11 bases left in between.

This rearrangement joins TRBV29-1 to TRBJ2-5; D tentatively fits TRBD1 or TRBD2 (5 bases each). In germline, CDR1 is SQVTM, CDR2 ANQGSEA. Trimming left V 7 bases short and J 5 bases short, with 14 bases between. The CDR3 spans 12 residues. The CDR3 DNA reads TGCAGCGGTGGACTCTCAGGGGAGACCCAGTACTTC. It encodes CSGGLSGETQYF.

There are many counts of this clonotype. The rearrangement uses TRBV7-2 and TRBJ2-1; TRBD2 matches 7 bases. Germline V gene lookup returns CDR1 SGHTA and CDR2 FQGNSA. CDR3 length: 14 amino acids. The ends lost 6 bases at V and 2 bases at J; junction bases unmatched: 4. The CDR3 reads CASSRSGAYNEQFF. DNA for the CDR3: TGTGCCAGCAGTAGGAGCGGGGCCTACAATGAGCAGTTCTTC.

This chain links TRBV7-2 with TRBJ2-7; D gene uncertain. V lost 6 bases, J lost 2 bases, and 11 bases lay in between. Germline V CDR1 and CDR2: SGHTA, FQGNSA. CDR3 length equals 13 residues. The chain's CDR3 is CASRKTGTYEQYF. In DNA, the CDR3 is TGTGCCAGCAGGAAAACTGGGACCTACGAGCAGTACTTC. Filled out from reference TRBV7-2 and TRBJ2-7, the complete variable domain reads GAGVSQSPSNKVTEKGKDVELRCDPISGHTALYWYRQSLGQGLEFLIYFQGNSAPDKSGLPSDRFSAERTGGSVSTLTIQRTQQEDSAVYLCASRKTGTYEQYFGPGTRLTVT.

This clonotype came up a few times. The rearrangement links TRBV7-9 to TRBJ2-3, with D perhaps matching TRBD1 (6 bases). V dropped 6 bases and J dropped 0 bases, with 16 bases sitting between them. This CDR3 is built from 16 residues. From germline, CDR1 is SEHNR and CDR2 FQNEAQ (reference sequence). The CDR3 is CASSWGQTTSTDTQYF. Written as DNA, the CDR3 is TGTGCCAGCAGTTGGGGACAAACTACTAGCACAGATACGCAGTATTTT.

There are many counts of this clonotype. This chain uses TRBV24-1 with TRBJ2-7, with TRBD1 matching over 9 bases. Germline V gives CDR1 KGHDR, CDR2 SFDVKD. After removal of 4 bases from V and 3 bases from J, the junction contained 9 bases not matched to a gene. The CDR3 length is 16 residues. Here the CDR3 DNA reads TGTGCCACCAGTGACCCGCCAGACAGGGGGTTCTACGAGCAGTACTTC. It is translated as CATSDPPDRGFYEQYF.

The sample holds many counts of this clonotype. The chain carries TRBV6-6 and TRBJ1-6, with D tentatively TRBD1 (5 bases). The CDR3 consists of 13 residues. The germline V gene has CDR1 MNHNY and CDR2 SVGAGI (reference sequence). The V and J ends lost 6 bases and 4 bases respectively, with 7 bases between them. The CDR3 is CASRTEYNSPLHF. DNA of the CDR3: TGTGCCAGCAGGACAGAATATAATTCACCCCTCCACTTT.

This clonotype was seen only a few times. The genes are TRBV12-3 or TRBV12-4 and TRBJ2-7; tentatively, D is TRBD1 (5 bases). This CDR3 contains 15 residues. The V gene lost 6 bases and the J gene lost 7 bases, with 22 bases spanning the gap. The CDR3 spells CASSRPAGSYREQYF. Written as DNA, the CDR3 is TGTGCCAGCAGCCGCCCGGCAGGGTCTTATCGTGAGCAGTACTTC.